This TCR beta chain was captured in a study of radiation and T cells in renal cell carcinoma. Findings and limits, study-wide: No pretreatment tumor biopsies were available for baseline clonotypes. In blood, top tumor clones expanded by 2 weeks, shrinking by 4.

Repertoires were generated with immunoSEQ multiplex PCR, while TCRdb's copy carries only in-frame clones and drops some. The sample records over 85,000 clones, around four fifths being singletons. Time point indicated: blood 4 weeks post-SBRT, at nephrectomy. Treatment described: 15 Gy SBRT to primary tumor, nephrectomy 4 weeks later. Radiation-treated patients gave blood at baseline, week 2 and week 4. As concerns this clone: Its antigen is currently unknown.

Sequencing was performed on blood, taken from a patient whose treatment included radiotherapy and nephrectomy. The origin of this receptor is a man in his fifties or sixties with renal cell carcinoma.

The CDR3 loop is CASSLALDRVDTIYF. In DNA, the CDR3 is TGCGCCAGCAGCTTGGCCCTAGACAGGGTGGACACCATATATTTT. The chain uses TRBV5-1 and TRBJ1-3; 7 positions agree with TRBD1. Germline values: CDR1 SGHRS, CDR2 YFSETQ. The CDR3 runs 15 residues. The junction had 8 bases not matched to a gene; V was cut back by 0 bases and J by 8 bases.